This entry lists 11 T cell receptor beta chains sequenced from one sample in a study of T-cell memory formation after mild COVID-19. MiXCR, applied by TCRdb to the 5' RACE reads, yields one record per CDR3 protein. The data contain roughly 50,000 distinct CDR3 sequences, 12% of them singletons. What was sequenced was PBMCs or a T cell subset sorted from them (not recorded which). These TCRs come from a man aged 18 to 29 who had mild COVID-19 (a few samples of this study predate the infection). Cell type and time point are not known.

In its sample, this clonotype was seen many times. V usage is TRBV6-4 and J usage is TRBJ2-3, with D tentatively TRBD2 (5 bases). CDR1 is MRHNA and CDR2 is SNTAGT in the germline V gene. The germline V and J ends were trimmed by 2 bases and 3 bases, with 6 bases remaining between them. The CDR3 loop spans 13 amino acids. The CDR3 DNA is TGTGCCAGCAGTGACAGGGAGACAGATACGCAGTATTTT. Amino acids: CASSDRETDTQYF.

This clonotype occurred many times. This chain links TRBV7-3 with TRBJ2-7; 10 bases map to TRBD2. There are 15 residues in the CDR3. The V gene end was trimmed by 2 bases and the J gene end by 1 base; junction bases not matched to a gene: 2. CDR1 is SGHTA and CDR2 is FQGTGA in the germline V gene. CDR3: CASSLWTSGSYEQYF. As DNA, the CDR3 is TGTGCCAGCAGCTTATGGACTAGCGGATCCTACGAGCAGTACTTC. Full variable domain (outside the CDR3, taken from reference TRBV7-3 and TRBJ2-7): GAGVSQTPSNKVTEKGKYVELRCDPISGHTALYWYRQSLGQGPEFLIYFQGTGAADDSGLPNDRFFAVRPEGSVSTLKIQRTERGDSAVYLCASSLWTSGSYEQYFGPGTRLTVT.

This clonotype occurred many times. The rearrangement links TRBV6-4 to TRBJ1-1; weak D call: TRBD1 (5 bases). The CDR3 contains 15 residues. From germline, CDR1 is MRHNA and CDR2 SNTAGT. V lost 7 bases, J lost 6 bases, and 21 bases lay in between. The CDR3 region has the DNA TGTGCCAGCAAAGCACAGGAGGAAGGGGCCGCTGAAGCTTTCTTT. Translating it yields CASKAQEEGAAEAFF.

This clonotype has only a few counts. The chain employs TRBV7-3 and TRBJ2-2; weak D call: TRBD1 (5 bases). CDR1 is SGHTA and CDR2 is FQGTGA in the germline V gene. V shed 7 bases and J shed 6 bases, with 18 bases lying between them. This CDR3 region has 15 residues. CDR3 residues: CASTAGQGWAGELFF. The CDR3 DNA follows: TGTGCCAGCACCGCAGGGCAGGGTTGGGCCGGGGAGCTGTTTTTT. Full variable domain (outside the CDR3, taken from reference TRBV7-3 and TRBJ2-2): GAGVSQTPSNKVTEKGKYVELRCDPISGHTALYWYRQSLGQGPEFLIYFQGTGAADDSGLPNDRFFAVRPEGSVSTLKIQRTERGDSAVYLCASTAGQGWAGELFFGEGSRLTVL.

This clonotype was detected a few times. This chain connects TRBV5-1 to TRBJ2-5; D might be TRBD1 (5 bases). Trimming took off 3 bases at V and 3 bases at J, with 9 bases between the two ends. CDR1 and CDR2 (germline): SGHRS, YFSETQ. The CDR3 length is 13 residues. CDR3: CASSSPDKETQYF. DNA for the CDR3: TGCGCCAGCAGCTCACCGGACAAAGAGACCCAGTACTTC.

This clonotype was observed at least ten times. V and J are TRBV7-9 and TRBJ2-5; TRBD1 might be the D (6 bases). The V gene's germline CDR1 is SEHNR and CDR2 FQNEAQ (reference sequence). V dropped 6 bases and J dropped 1 base, with 12 bases sitting between them. This CDR3 contains 14 residues. Here the CDR3 reads CASRKTGPQETQYF. CDR3 sequence (DNA): TGTGCCAGCAGAAAGACAGGACCCCAAGAGACCCAGTACTTC.

There are a few counts of this clonotype. This chain uses TRBV9 with TRBJ2-1; 10 bases line up with TRBD2. Germline-derived CDR1 and CDR2 are SGDLS and YYNGEE. With 0 bases clipped from V and 7 bases from J, the junction kept 13 bases outside the gene matches. This CDR3 comprises 18 residues. CDR3 nucleotides: TGTGCCAGCAGCGTAGCCTCTAGCGGGGGAAGCGGCCAAAATGAGCAGTTCTTC. It codes for CASSVASSGGSGQNEQFF.

The sample holds a few counts of this clonotype. The chain combines TRBV5-6 with TRBJ2-2; D is possibly TRBD1 (5 bases). Germline assignment: CDR1 SGHDT and CDR2 YYEEEE. The CDR3 extends over 16 amino acids. Trimming removed 0 bases from V and 0 bases from J, with 9 bases in between. This CDR3 reads CASSLGPGTNTGELFF. The CDR3 DNA reads TGTGCCAGCAGCTTGGGTCCAGGGACGAACACCGGGGAGCTGTTTTTT.

In its sample, this clonotype was seen many times. The chain combines TRBV5-1 with TRBJ2-3; 11 nucleotides align to TRBD2. The CDR3 loop spans 14 amino acids. Trimming removed 3 bases from V and 5 bases from J; junction bases left unmatched: 2. Germline V gene sequence: CDR1 SGHRS, CDR2 YFSETQ. Written as DNA, the CDR3 is TGCGCCAGCAGCTCCGGGACTAGCGGAGATACGCAGTATTTT. It specifies CASSSGTSGDTQYF.

This clonotype appeared a single time. This rearrangement joins TRBV6-5 to TRBJ1-2; D perhaps matches TRBD1 (5 bases). The germline V gene has CDR1 MNHEY and CDR2 SVGAGI. Trimming left V 7 bases short and J 3 bases short, with 12 bases between. This CDR3 is built from 13 residues. CDR3 in DNA: TGTGCCAGCACCCTTGGAGGGGACTATGGCTACACCTTC. Its protein is CASTLGGDYGYTF.

The chain joins TRBV7-6 to TRBJ2-7; D is tentatively TRBD1 or TRBD2 (5 bases each). Per germline, CDR1 SGHVS and CDR2 FNYEAQ. This CDR3 has 16 amino acids. V was cut by 1 base and J by 2 bases, with 15 bases left in between. The CDR3 is CASSLVPSGTAYEQYF. CDR3 nucleotides: TGTGCCAGCAGCTTAGTCCCCTCCGGGACCGCCTACGAGCAGTACTTC.